One sample yielded the 25 T cell receptor beta chains listed below, sequenced in a study of CD8+ T cells in alopecia areata. RNA extraction and reverse transcription yielded cDNA as sequencing template. Using immunoSEQ multiplex PCR, the repertoire was profiled, and TCRdb retains in-frame clones only, with some absent. The sample holds around 190,000 clones; roughly three fifths are singletons and the top ten take around 5.1%. Sequenced material: CD8+ T cells sorted from blood. All receptors come from a human donor in good health.

This clone has just a few counts. The chain couples TRBV9 to TRBJ2-7; weak D call: TRBD1 (5 bases). V lost 0 bases and J lost 3, with 13 bases in between. CDR1 SGDLS and CDR2 YYNGEE come from the germline V gene. The CDR3 is 15 amino acids. Here the CDR3 reads CASSVGATTGYEQYF. As DNA, the CDR3 is TGTGCCAGCAGCGTAGGGGCCACAACAGGCTACGAGCAGTACTTC.

V is TRBV6-1 and J is TRBJ2-1, with D perhaps being TRBD1 or TRBD2 (6 bases each). This CDR3 has 14 residues. Germline lookup yields CDR1 MNHNS and CDR2 SASEGT. Between the trimmed V and J ends, which lost 6 bases and 5 bases, there was a span of 14 bases. DNA for the CDR3: TGTGCCAGCAGGCCCATGGGGGGCAACAATGAGCAGTTCTTC. Residues: CASRPMGGNNEQFF.

V and J are TRBV4-1 and TRBJ1-2, with unresolved D. The germline CDR1 and CDR2 sequences are MGHRA and YSYEKL. This CDR3 contains 17 residues. V was pared by 0 bases and J by 4 bases, with 18 bases between. CDR3 nucleotides: TGCGCCAGCAGCCAAGAGTTTAGAATTGAGCGCCTCTATGGCTACACCTTC. It codes for CASSQEFRIERLYGYTF.

The chain couples TRBV2 to TRBJ2-4; possibly TRBD2 for D (6 bases). The CDR3 runs 13 residues. CDR1 and CDR2 (germline): SNHLY, FYNNEI. Trimming removed 8 bases at V and 1 base at J, with 9 bases between. The CDR3, as DNA: TGTGCCAGCCTCGCGGGGGCCAAAAACATTCAGTACTTC. This gives the protein CASLAGAKNIQYF.

This clone was observed a handful of times. Other DNA sequences in the sample encode the same CDR3. V usage is TRBV7-9 and J usage is TRBJ2-1; D remains unclear. This CDR3 is 12 amino acids long. The ends were cut back, 6 bases at V and 3 bases at J, with 6 bases in the middle. Germline V gene data show CDR1 as SEHNR and CDR2 as FQNEAQ (reference sequence). The CDR3 here is CASSLGYNEQFF. The CDR3 DNA reads TGTGCCAGCAGTTTGGGCTACAATGAGCAGTTCTTC.

This clone was counted only a few times. The CDR3 DNA follows: TGTGCCAGTAGTATAGGGCAGACCCTCGGCTACACCTTC. Protein: CASSIGQTLGYTF. V gene TRBV19 combines with J gene TRBJ1-2; D gene ambiguous. The CDR3 has 13 amino acids. Germline-derived CDR1 and CDR2 are LNHDA and SQIVND (reference sequence). Deletions cut 1 base from V and 8 bases from J, with 11 bases between. Looking up the rest from reference TRBV19 and TRBJ1-2 gives the full variable domain: DGGITQSPKYLFRKEGQNVTLSCEQNLNHDAMYWYRQDPGQGLRLIYYSQIVNDFQKGDIAEGYSVSREKKESFPLTVTSAQKNPTAFYLCASSIGQTLGYTFGSGTRLTVV.

The rearrangement joins TRBV10-3 to TRBJ1-1; D is undetermined. Germline lookup yields CDR1 ENHRY and CDR2 SYGVKD. The V end was cut by 4 bases, the J end by 3 bases, with 9 bases between. There are 13 residues in the CDR3. The CDR3 sequence is CAISAIEDTEAFF. The CDR3 nucleotides read TGTGCCATCAGTGCGATAGAGGACACTGAAGCTTTCTTT.

The chain uses TRBV30 and TRBJ1-1; tentatively, D is TRBD1 (6 bases). The V gene's germline CDR1 is GTSNPN and CDR2 SVGIG (reference sequence). This CDR3 has 11 amino acids. V was trimmed by 5 bases and J by 7 bases, leaving 11 bases between them. CDR3 in DNA: TGTGCCTGGTTCCAGGGGAGTGAAGCTTTCTTT. Residues: CAWFQGSEAFF.

The V call is TRBV29-1, the J call TRBJ2-3; the match to TRBD2 covers 9 bases. The junction had 7 bases not matched to a gene; V was cut back by 1 base and J by 2 bases. The germline gives CDR1 SQVTM, CDR2 ANQGSEA. CDR3 length: 16 amino acids. CDR3 nucleotide sequence: TGCAGCGTTGAAGGCCCACCGGGACTAGCCACAGATACGCAGTATTTT. Translating it yields CSVEGPPGLATDTQYF.

The chain joins TRBV7-6 to TRBJ2-5; 9 bases match TRBD2. Per the germline V gene, CDR1 is SGHVS and CDR2 is FNYEAQ. V shed 1 base and J 2 bases; nucleotides not matched to a gene: 2. This CDR3 spans 15 amino acids. As DNA, the CDR3 is TGTGCCAGCAGCTTAGGCGGGGGGGAACAAGAGACCCAGTACTTC. Protein sequence: CASSLGGGEQETQYF.

This rearrangement joins TRBV9 to TRBJ2-5; D gene ambiguous. The CDR3 loop spans 12 amino acids. The germline gives CDR1 SGDLS, CDR2 YYNGEE. The V gene lost 1 base and the J gene lost 5 bases, with 6 bases spanning the gap. This chain's CDR3 is CASSVFGETQYF. CDR3 coding DNA: TGTGCCAGCAGCGTATTTGGGGAGACCCAGTACTTC.

This clone was counted ten times or more. This chain joins TRBV29-1 and TRBJ1-1; tentative D call: TRBD1 (6 bases). V lost 4 bases and J lost 5, with 11 bases in between. Germline CDR1 is SQVTM and CDR2 is ANQGSEA. This CDR3 is 12 amino acids long. The CDR3 region has the DNA TGCAGCGTTGTAGGGGGGACAACTGAAGCTTTCTTT. Residues: CSVVGGTTEAFF.

This clone turned up a few times. The chain couples TRBV18 to TRBJ2-1, with 8 bases matching TRBD1. The J segment lost 4 bases and the V segment lost 0 bases, leaving 2 bases of the junction unmatched. Germline V gene lookup returns CDR1 KGHSH and CDR2 LQKENI. The CDR3 contains 15 residues. CDR3 DNA sequence: TGTGCCAGCTCACCACCGGGACAGGCATACAATGAGCAGTTCTTC. Its translation: CASSPPGQAYNEQFF. Variable domain in full (rest from reference TRBV18 and TRBJ2-1): NAGVMQNPRHLVRRRGQEARLRCSPMKGHSHVYWYRQLPEEGLKFMVYLQKENIIDESGMPKERFSAEFPKEGPSILRIQQVVRGDSAAYFCASSPPGQAYNEQFFGPGTRLTVL.

The V call is TRBV4-1, the J call TRBJ2-5, with TRBD2 as a possible D gene (6 bases). The germline V gene encodes CDR1 MGHRA and CDR2 YSYEKL. The CDR3 loop spans 15 amino acids. V lost 3 bases to trimming and J lost 4 bases, with 15 bases between them. For the CDR3, the DNA is TGCGCCAGCAGCCAGACTAGAGGGGTTGGAGAGACCCAGTACTTC. Amino acid sequence: CASSQTRGVGETQYF.

This rearrangement joins TRBV4-1 to TRBJ2-5; D might be TRBD1 (6 bases). The ends were cut back, 2 bases at V and 0 bases at J, with 7 bases in the middle. This CDR3 contains 14 residues. Germline CDR1 is MGHRA and CDR2 is YSYEKL. CDR3 in DNA: TGCGCCAGCAGCCAACGGGACAACCAAGAGACCCAGTACTTC. It codes for CASSQRDNQETQYF.

This chain uses TRBV9 with TRBJ1-4, with 8 bases aligning to TRBD1. This CDR3 spans 15 amino acids. CDR1 is SGDLS, CDR2 YYNGEE, per germline. V shed 3 bases, J shed 5 bases, and the junction held 6 bases outside the gene matches. CDR3 nucleotides: TGTGCCAGCAGCGGCTCGGGACAGGAGAATGAAAAACTGTTTTTT. This translates into CASSGSGQENEKLFF.

V usage is TRBV2 and J usage is TRBJ2-3; D gene unclear. CDR1 is SNHLY and CDR2 is FYNNEI in the germline V gene. The V and J ends lost 7 bases and 2 bases respectively, with 13 bases between them. The CDR3 is 14 amino acids. DNA for the CDR3: TGTGCCAGCACCGAACCTCTAACCACAGATACGCAGTATTTT. Translated, it gives CASTEPLTTDTQYF.

This clone is a singleton in its sample. V gene TRBV4-1 combines with J gene TRBJ2-2; D ambiguous. V was pared by 1 base and J by 2 bases, with 8 bases between. In germline, CDR1 is MGHRA, CDR2 YSYEKL. This CDR3 region has 15 residues. CDR3: CASSQVPGNTGELFF. The DNA of the CDR3 is TGCGCCAGCAGCCAAGTTCCTGGTAACACCGGGGAGCTGTTTTTT.

CDR3 bases: TGTGCCAGCAGCGTAGACTCTAAAGACACTGAAGCTTTCTTT. Encoded protein: CASSVDSKDTEAFF. The V gene is TRBV9, the J gene TRBJ1-1; D not certain. The CDR3 is made up of 14 amino acids. Per germline, CDR1 SGDLS and CDR2 YYNGEE. Between the trimmed V and J ends, which lost 0 bases and 3 bases, there was a span of 9 bases.

V gene TRBV27 combines with J gene TRBJ1-1; 10 nucleotides agree with TRBD1. Germline V gene lookup returns CDR1 MNHEY and CDR2 SMNVEV (reference sequence). The CDR3 is 14 amino acids. V gave up 7 bases and J gave up 4 bases; unmatched junction bases: 6. The CDR3 sequence: CASTPGTGVTEAFF. The CDR3 DNA reads as TGTGCCAGCACCCCCGGGACAGGGGTCACTGAAGCTTTCTTT.

The chain has TRBV7-2 and TRBJ2-1; 9 bases match TRBD1. The V gene end was trimmed by 5 bases and the J gene end by 4 bases; junction bases not matched to a gene: 6. The germline V gene has CDR1 SGHTA and CDR2 FQGNSA. The CDR3 is 15 amino acids. In DNA form, the CDR3 reads TGTGCCAGCAGCGACCGGGACAGGGCTTACAATGAGCAGTTCTTC. Encoded protein: CASSDRDRAYNEQFF.

V usage is TRBV29-1 and J usage is TRBJ2-7; maybe TRBD1 (5 bases). The germline V and J ends were trimmed by 3 bases and 1 base, with 13 bases remaining between them. CDR3 size: 14 residues. CDR1 is SQVTM, CDR2 ANQGSEA, per germline. The DNA of the CDR3 is TGCAGCGTTGAGGGCCTAGACAGTTCCTACGAGCAGTACTTC. Translating gives CSVEGLDSSYEQYF.

The chain has TRBV12-5 and TRBJ2-3; D is undetermined. This CDR3 region has 12 residues. Per the germline V gene, CDR1 is LGHNT and CDR2 is FRNRAP. Trimming took off 6 bases at V and 1 base at J, with 5 bases between the two ends. The CDR3 is CASGQGTDTQYF. In DNA, the CDR3 is TGTGCTAGTGGGCAAGGCACAGATACGCAGTATTTT.

This rearrangement joins TRBV30 to TRBJ1-1, with TRBD1 identical over 9 bases. CDR3 length: 13 residues. Germline trimming cut 5 bases from V and 6 bases from J; bases unmatched to any gene: 7. CDR1 GTSNPN and CDR2 SVGIG come from the germline V gene (reference sequence). CDR3 amino acids: CAWGGQGDPEAFF. The CDR3 DNA sequence: TGTGCCTGGGGGGGACAGGGTGACCCTGAAGCTTTCTTT.

This rearrangement joins TRBV13 to TRBJ2-7, with TRBD1 identical over 12 bases. Germline lookup yields CDR1 PRHDT and CDR2 FYEKMQ (reference sequence). The length of the CDR3 is 16 residues. The ends lost 4 bases at V and 7 bases at J; junction bases unmatched: 11. The CDR3 sequence: CASSSRGQGARWEQYF. The CDR3 nucleotides read TGTGCCAGCAGCTCCCGGGGACAGGGGGCGCGGTGGGAGCAGTACTTC. Full variable domain (missing parts from reference TRBV13 and TRBJ2-7): AAGVIQSPRHLIKEKRETATLKCYPIPRHDTVYWYQQGPGQDPQFLISFYEKMQSDKGSIPDRFSAQQFSDYHSELNMSSLELGDSALYFCASSSRGQGARWEQYFGPGTRLTVT.